The clone carrying this T cell receptor (beta chain) turned up a few times. The antigen is undetermined. CDR1 is SEHNR and CDR2 is FQNEAQ in the germline V gene (reference sequence). The CDR3 runs 13 residues. Trimming pared 1 base from V and 3 bases from J, leaving 7 bases between. This sample was taken from a study of T-cell reconstitution after alpha-beta-depleted transplantation in children. Findings and limits, study-wide: Expanded clones from the graft, numbering several hundred, reportedly supplied alpha-beta T cells about two months after transplant.

Unique molecular identifiers were used in preparing the TCRbeta library. TCRdb called the PCR reads again in MiXCR, with one record for every CDR3 protein. The profile shows under 250,000 distinct CDR3 sequences, roughly a sixth of them singletons. This chain links TRBV7-9 with TRBJ2-7; D remains ambiguous. Sequencing was performed on PBMCs, mostly from graft donor cells, taken 360 days after TCRalphabeta/CD19-depleted stem cell transplant. This receptor was taken from a male patient between 2 and 10 years old who had a stem cell transplant for acute lymphoblastic leukemia, so the T cells may come from the graft donor. DNA of the CDR3: TGTGCCAGCAGCTTAGTGGTCAGCTACGAGCAGTACTTC. This sequence encodes CASSLVVSYEQYF.